This TCR beta chain was sequenced for a study of T-cell memory formation after mild COVID-19. Study details: The two donors had largely donor-specific TCR clusters.

This clonotype was picked up a small number of times. Its antigen is undetermined. TCRdb recomputed calls from the 5' RACE reads with MiXCR, one row per CDR3 protein. The sample has about half a million distinct CDR3 sequences; about 20% are singletons. Study-level results: Contracting CD8+ clones were enriched in EMRA, CD4+ mainly in CM and EM.

The CDR3 is 14 amino acids. Germline assignment: CDR1 MNHEY and CDR2 SVGEGT. With 6 bases removed from V and 6 bases from J, the gap between germline ends came to 17 bases. The rearrangement links TRBV6-2 or TRBV6-3 to TRBJ1-1, with D uncertain. This clonotype was obtained from an adult woman who had mild COVID-19 (a few samples of this study predate the infection). Cell type and time point are not known. Sequences were obtained from PBMCs or a T cell subset sorted from them (not recorded which). The CDR3 DNA reads TGTGCCAGCAGACAGCCTCCTATACACCCTGAAGCTTTCTTT. This encodes CASRQPPIHPEAFF.